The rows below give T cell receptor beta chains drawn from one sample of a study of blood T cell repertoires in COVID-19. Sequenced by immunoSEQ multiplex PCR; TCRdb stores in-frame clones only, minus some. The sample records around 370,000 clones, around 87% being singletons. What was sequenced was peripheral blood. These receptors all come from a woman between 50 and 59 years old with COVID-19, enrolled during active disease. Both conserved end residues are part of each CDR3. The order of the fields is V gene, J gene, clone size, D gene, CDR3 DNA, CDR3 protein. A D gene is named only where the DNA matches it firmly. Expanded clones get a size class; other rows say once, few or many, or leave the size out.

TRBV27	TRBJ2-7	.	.	TGTGCCAGCAGTCCGGACTTCGGAGGGACTTACGAGCAGTACTTC	CASSPDFGGTYEQYF
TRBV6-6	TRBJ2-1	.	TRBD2	TGTGCCAGCAGTCCCCTTGGGACTAGCAGAACCTACAATGAGCAGTTCTTC	CASSPLGTSRTYNEQFF
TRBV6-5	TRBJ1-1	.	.	TGTGCCAGCAGTTACCTTGCCGGGAACACTGAAGCTTTCTTT	CASSYLAGNTEAFF
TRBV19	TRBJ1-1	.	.	TGTGCCAGTACCCTAGGCGGAGTCAACACTGAAGCTTTCTTT	CASTLGGVNTEAFF
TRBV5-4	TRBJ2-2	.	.	TGTGCCAGCAGCTTCCAAGGGGTGAACACCGGGGAGCTGTTTTTT	CASSFQGVNTGELFF
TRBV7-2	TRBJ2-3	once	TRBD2	TGTGCCAGCAGCAAGGGGTTGAGGGAGGGCCTAGATACGCAGTATTTT	CASSKGLREGLDTQYF
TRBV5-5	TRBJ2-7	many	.	TGTGCCAGCAGGTCGGCTCAGGATTCGAGCTACGAGCAGTACTTC	CASRSAQDSSYEQYF
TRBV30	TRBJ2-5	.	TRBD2	TGTGCCTGGAGTGTACCCGCTAGCGGGAGTGAGACCCAGTACTTC	CAWSVPASGSETQYF
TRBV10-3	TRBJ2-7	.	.	TGTGCCATCAGCCGGGACTCACCCTACGAGCAGTACTTC	CAISRDSPYEQYF
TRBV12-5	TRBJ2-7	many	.	TGTGCTAGTGGTTTGGGGGCAGGGGAGCAGTACTTC	CASGLGAGEQYF
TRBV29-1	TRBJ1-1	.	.	TGCAGCGTTGCCAACAGGGCTGTGGACACTGAAGCTTTCTTT	CSVANRAVDTEAFF
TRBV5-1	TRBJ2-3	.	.	TGCGCCAGCAGTTACGGGGCGCGGGGCAGCACAGATACGCAGTATTTT	CASSYGARGSTDTQYF
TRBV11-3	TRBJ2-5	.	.	TGTGCCAGCAGCTACCCCGGGAGTGAGACCCAGTACTTC	CASSYPGSETQYF
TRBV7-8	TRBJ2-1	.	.	TGTGCCAGCAGCCCCGACAGCTCGGCTCAGTTCTTC	CASSPDSSAQFF
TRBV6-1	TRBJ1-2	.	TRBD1	TGTGCCAGCAGTGAAGAACAGGGACAGTTCTATGGCTACACCTTC	CASSEEQGQFYGYTF
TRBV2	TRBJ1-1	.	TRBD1	TGTGCCAGCACTCAAGGGACAGCTGAAGCTTTCTTT	CASTQGTAEAFF
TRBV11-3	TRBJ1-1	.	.	TGTGCCAGCAGCTTAGACAGCACAGAGATTAACACTGAAGCTTTCTTT	CASSLDSTEINTEAFF
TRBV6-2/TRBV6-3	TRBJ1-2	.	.	TGTGCCAGCAGTTACCCAGGAACGAACTATGGCTACACCTTC	CASSYPGTNYGYTF
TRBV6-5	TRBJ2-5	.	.	TGTGCCAGCAGTAGGGGAGGTAGTCAAGAGACCCAGTACTTC	CASSRGGSQETQYF
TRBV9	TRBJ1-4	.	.	TGTGCCAGCAGCCGGGGGAGGATTGCAACTAATGAAAAACTGTTTTTT	CASSRGRIATNEKLFF
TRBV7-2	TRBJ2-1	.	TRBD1	TGTGCCAGTGTACAGGGGGTTCAATACAATGAGCAGTTCTTC	CASVQGVQYNEQFF
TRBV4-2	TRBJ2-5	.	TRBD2	TGTGCCAGCAGCCAAAGCGGGACCCAAGAGACCCAGTACTTC	CASSQSGTQETQYF